These 8 T cell receptor beta chains were sequenced from one sample in a study of T-cell memory formation after mild COVID-19. MiXCR, run by TCRdb on the 5' RACE reads, gives a single entry per CDR3 protein. Of approximately 300,000 distinct CDR3 sequences listed, about 15% are singletons. Sequenced input: PBMCs or a T cell subset sorted from them (not recorded which). Source of these receptors: a man younger than 35 who had mild COVID-19 (a few samples of this study predate the infection). Cell type and time point are not known.

The chain links TRBV24-1 to TRBJ2-1; D call uncertain. From germline, CDR1 is KGHDR and CDR2 SFDVKD. This CDR3 has 12 residues. V was pared by 6 bases and J by 5 bases, with 7 bases between. The CDR3 DNA sequence: TGTGCCACCAGTACAGCCCACAATGAGCAGTTCTTC. Its protein product is CATSTAHNEQFF.

This clonotype was seen many times. This rearrangement joins TRBV7-2 to TRBJ2-2; 10 nucleotides agree with TRBD2. V lost 1 base, J lost 4 bases, and 15 bases stayed unmatched. Germline CDR1 is SGHTA and CDR2 is FQGNSA. This CDR3 comprises 20 residues. The CDR3 reads CASSLGGRWERGGVTGELFF. In nucleotides, the CDR3 is TGTGCCAGCAGCTTAGGGGGGCGCTGGGAGCGGGGGGGCGTCACCGGGGAGCTGTTTTTT.

This chain uses TRBV4-1 with TRBJ1-1; no firm D call. The V end lost 6 bases, the J end lost 1 base, and 9 bases lay between the germline ends. Per the germline V gene, CDR1 is MGHRA and CDR2 is YSYEKL. There are 13 residues in the CDR3. The CDR3 DNA reads as TGCGCCAGCAGATCGGTTTCGAACACTGAAGCTTTCTTT. Protein: CASRSVSNTEAFF.

This clonotype appeared a few times. V and J are TRBV7-8 and TRBJ2-7; D call uncertain. V was cut by 3 bases and J by 6 bases, with 12 bases left in between. Per germline, CDR1 SGHVS and CDR2 FQNEAQ. The CDR3 has 13 residues. The CDR3: CASSFNVVGEQYV. CDR3 bases: TGTGCCAGCAGCTTTAACGTAGTGGGCGAGCAGTACGTC.

The chain uses TRBV7-8 and TRBJ2-1; D might be TRBD2 (5 bases). V was shortened by 3 bases and J by 1 base, with 13 bases between the two germline ends. The CDR3 is 16 amino acids. Germline CDR1 reads SGHVS; CDR2 reads FQNEAQ. CDR3 region: CASSFSVPGSYNEQFF. Written as DNA, the CDR3 is TGTGCCAGCAGCTTTAGCGTACCAGGATCCTACAATGAGCAGTTCTTC. Full variable domain (missing parts from reference TRBV7-8 and TRBJ2-1): GAGVSQSPRYKVAKRGQDVALRCDPISGHVSLFWYQQALGQGPEFLTYFQNEAQLDKSGLPSDRFFAERPEGSVSTLKIQRTQQEDSAVYLCASSFSVPGSYNEQFFGPGTRLTVL.

This clonotype was seen once. This chain links TRBV6-6 with TRBJ2-3, with TRBD1 matching 7 bases. Germline values: CDR1 MNHNY, CDR2 SVGAGI (reference sequence). The CDR3 spans 20 residues. V was clipped by 2 bases and J by 4 bases; unmatched bases: 21. CDR3 sequence reads: CASSYPPRQGRGASADTQYF. The DNA of the CDR3 is TGTGCCAGCAGTTACCCCCCGCGACAGGGAAGAGGGGCCTCCGCAGATACGCAGTATTTT.

The CDR3 nucleotides read TGCAGTGCCAGGGGGGGGCTAGGTACAGATACGCAGTATTTT. Encoded protein: CSARGGLGTDTQYF. This chain links TRBV20-1 with TRBJ2-3; TRBD1 or TRBD2 may be the D gene (7 bases each). Per the germline V gene, CDR1 is DFQATT and CDR2 is SNEGSKA (reference sequence). The CDR3 runs 14 residues. V lost 6 bases to trimming and J lost 3 bases, with 16 bases between them.

This clonotype was detected a few times. V is TRBV29-1 and J is TRBJ2-3; possibly TRBD2 for D (6 bases). Trimming took 6 bases from V and 3 from J, leaving 19 bases between them. This CDR3 has 15 amino acids. CDR1 is SQVTM and CDR2 is ANQGSEA in the germline V gene. In DNA, the CDR3 is TGCAGCGTCAACCCCAGACTAGTTGGTACAGATACGCAGTATTTT. Translating gives CSVNPRLVGTDTQYF.